This T cell receptor beta chain was found in a study of blood T cell repertoires in COVID-19. Study overall: Sites across the United States, Italy and Spain contributed samples from acute and convalescent COVID-19.

Assignments of participants to cohorts depended upon their own reported clinical history. Germline CDR1 and CDR2: LGHNA and YSLEER. The CDR3 spans 14 residues. The germline V and J ends were trimmed by 1 base and 7 bases, with 11 bases remaining between them. In the original analysis: Using reference gene primer amplification, nucleated cell counts were estimated. TCRdb's copy holds only in-frame clones and misses some; the assay was immunoSEQ multiplex PCR. V, J and clone size are those of that table, while D and trimming were read from the DNA. The table has about 280,000 clones, 85% to 90% seen once; the top ten hold about 1.7%.

This chain uses TRBV4-3 with TRBJ2-1; the D is unclear. The sequence was obtained from a woman between 18 and 29 years old with acute COVID-19. Sequencing input: PBMCs or T cells enriched from blood (not recorded which). The CDR3 sequence is CASSQVIRWNEQFF. In DNA form, the CDR3 reads TGCGCCAGCAGCCAAGTAATACGGTGGAATGAGCAGTTCTTC.